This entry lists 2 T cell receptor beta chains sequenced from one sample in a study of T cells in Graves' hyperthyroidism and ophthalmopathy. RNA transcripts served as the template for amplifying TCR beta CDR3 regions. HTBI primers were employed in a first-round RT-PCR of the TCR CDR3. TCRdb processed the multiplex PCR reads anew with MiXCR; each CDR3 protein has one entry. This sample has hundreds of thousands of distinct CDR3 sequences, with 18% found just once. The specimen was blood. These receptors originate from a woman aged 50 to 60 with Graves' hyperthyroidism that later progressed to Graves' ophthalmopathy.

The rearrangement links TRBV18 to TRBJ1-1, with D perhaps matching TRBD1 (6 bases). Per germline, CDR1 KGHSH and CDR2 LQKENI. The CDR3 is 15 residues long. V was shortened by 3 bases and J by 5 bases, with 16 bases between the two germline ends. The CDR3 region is CASSPGQPDGTEAFF. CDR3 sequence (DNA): TGTGCCAGCTCACCTGGACAGCCCGATGGGACTGAAGCTTTCTTT.

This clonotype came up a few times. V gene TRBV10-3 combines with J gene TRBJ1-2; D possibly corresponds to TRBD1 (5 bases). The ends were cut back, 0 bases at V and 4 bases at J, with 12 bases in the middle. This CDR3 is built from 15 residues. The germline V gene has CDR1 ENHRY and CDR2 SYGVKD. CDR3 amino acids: CAISESGAPSYGYTF. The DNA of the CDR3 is TGTGCCATCAGTGAGTCTGGGGCGCCATCCTATGGCTACACCTTC.